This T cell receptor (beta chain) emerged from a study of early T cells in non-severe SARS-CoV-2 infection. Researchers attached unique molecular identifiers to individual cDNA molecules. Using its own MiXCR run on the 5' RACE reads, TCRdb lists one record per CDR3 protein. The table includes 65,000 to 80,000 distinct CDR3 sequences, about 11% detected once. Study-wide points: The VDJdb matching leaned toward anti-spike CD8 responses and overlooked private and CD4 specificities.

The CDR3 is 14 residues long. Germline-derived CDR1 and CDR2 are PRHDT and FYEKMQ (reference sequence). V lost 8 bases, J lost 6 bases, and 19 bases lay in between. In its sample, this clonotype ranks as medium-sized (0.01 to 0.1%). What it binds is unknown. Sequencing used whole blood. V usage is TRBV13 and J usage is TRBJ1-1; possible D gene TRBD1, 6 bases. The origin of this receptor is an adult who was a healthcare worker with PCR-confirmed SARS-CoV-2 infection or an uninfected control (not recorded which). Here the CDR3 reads CASGLGAGVSEAFF. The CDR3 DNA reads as TGTGCCAGCGGGTTGGGGGCAGGGGTGTCTGAAGCTTTCTTT.